Shown below are 31 T cell receptor beta chains from a single sample sequenced in a study of blood T cell repertoires in COVID-19. Measured with immunoSEQ multiplex PCR; TCRdb has only the in-frame clones, and not every one. This repertoire shows under 150,000 clones, about 88% found once; its top ten account for over 2%. The sequencing sample was made of peripheral blood. The receptors derive from a human donor in a cohort sampled during active COVID-19.

There are a few counts of this clone. V gene TRBV7-9 combines with J gene TRBJ1-5; 9 bases agree with TRBD1. The CDR3 runs to 16 residues. After removal of 5 bases from V and 3 bases from J, the junction contained 8 bases not matched to a gene. Germline V CDR1 and CDR2: SEHNR, FQNEAQ (reference sequence). The CDR3 region is CASSGQGQGTNQPQHF. Here the CDR3 DNA reads TGTGCCAGCAGCGGACAGGGGCAAGGAACCAATCAGCCCCAGCATTTT.

The gene calls are TRBV4-3 and TRBJ2-1; 9 bases match TRBD1. Germline values: CDR1 LGHNA, CDR2 YSLEER. This CDR3 is 16 amino acids long. V lost 4 bases, J lost 0 bases, and 4 bases stayed unmatched. The CDR3 sequence is CASSPGTGSSYNEQFF. The CDR3 DNA is TGCGCCAGCAGCCCTGGGACAGGGAGCTCCTACAATGAGCAGTTCTTC.

V gene TRBV27 combines with J gene TRBJ2-1, with TRBD2 matching over 7 bases. The CDR3 loop spans 16 amino acids. Trimming took 5 bases from V and 0 from J; bases not matched to a gene: 7. From germline, CDR1 is MNHEY and CDR2 SMNVEV (reference sequence). CDR3 DNA: TGTGCCAGCAGTCCCCCTAGCGGTTACTCCTACAATGAGCAGTTCTTC. Amino acid sequence: CASSPPSGYSYNEQFF.

The rearrangement links TRBV30 to TRBJ1-3, with D perhaps matching TRBD1 (5 bases). Trimming cost V 1 base and J 0 bases, with 13 bases left between them. The CDR3 extends over 16 amino acids. Per germline, CDR1 GTSNPN and CDR2 SVGIG (reference sequence). Here the CDR3 DNA reads TGTGCCTGGAGTGCAGTTGGGGCTTCCTCTGGAAACACCATATATTTT. It is translated as CAWSAVGASSGNTIYF.

The rearrangement joins TRBV11-2 to TRBJ2-7; tentative D call: TRBD1 (6 bases). CDR3 length: 17 amino acids. Germline loops: CDR1 SGHAT, CDR2 FQNNGV. V was cut by 7 bases and J by 3 bases, with 25 bases left in between. The CDR3 DNA sequence: TGTGCCAGCACCCCCAGAATACAGGGTAAGGGGAACTACGAGCAGTACTTC. Amino acid sequence: CASTPRIQGKGNYEQYF.

This chain links TRBV28 with TRBJ2-7; 8 nucleotides align to TRBD2. The J segment lost 2 bases and the V segment lost 6 bases, leaving 6 bases of the junction unmatched. The CDR3 covers 14 residues. Germline CDR1 is MDHEN and CDR2 is SYDVKM. The chain's CDR3 is CASRQTGLAYEQYF. Here the CDR3 DNA reads TGTGCCAGCAGACAAACGGGACTAGCCTACGAGCAGTACTTC.

The gene calls are TRBV5-8 and TRBJ2-1, with 13 positions matching TRBD2. After removal of 4 bases from V and 6 bases from J, the junction contained 16 bases not matched to a gene. Germline V CDR1 and CDR2: SGHTS, YDEGEE. The CDR3 is 19 amino acids. CDR3 coding DNA: TGTGCCAGCAGCCGTCGGGTGGGGCAACTAGCGGGAGGGCGCAATGAGCAGTTCTTC. It is translated as CASSRRVGQLAGGRNEQFF.

The chain combines TRBV28 with TRBJ1-1; D may be TRBD1 (5 bases). V gave up 6 bases and J gave up 5 bases, with 22 bases separating them. CDR3 length: 16 amino acids. Germline V lookup: CDR1 MDHEN, CDR2 SYDVKM. The CDR3 DNA follows: TGTGCCAGCAGCCCCACGTGGGGGGGGAGGAGAACTGAAGCTTTCTTT. It codes for CASSPTWGGRRTEAFF. The complete variable domain, with remaining parts taken from reference TRBV28 and TRBJ1-1, reads DVKVTQSSRYLVKRTGEKVFLECVQDMDHENMFWYRQDPGLGLRLIYFSYDVKMKEKGDIPEGYSVSREKKERFSLILESASTNQTSMYLCASSPTWGGRRTEAFFGQGTRLTVV.

Regarding this clone: The same CDR3 is also encoded by other DNA sequences in this sample. V is TRBV28 and J is TRBJ2-7; 9 nucleotides agree with TRBD1. The CDR3 consists of 13 residues. V dropped 6 bases and J dropped 2; count of bases not matched to a gene: 2. The germline gives CDR1 MDHEN, CDR2 SYDVKM. CDR3 nucleotide sequence: TGTGCCAGCAGGGGACAGGGTACCTACGAGCAGTACTTC. This sequence encodes CASRGQGTYEQYF.

The chain employs TRBV6-5 and TRBJ1-1, with D possibly matching TRBD1 (5 bases). Trimming shortened V by 2 bases and J by 1 base, and 5 bases separated the two germline ends. The CDR3 extends over 13 amino acids. The germline CDR1 and CDR2 sequences are MNHEY and SVGAGI. The CDR3 region is CASSYRGNTEAFF. CDR3 sequence (DNA): TGTGCCAGCAGTTACAGGGGGAACACTGAAGCTTTCTTT.

This clone was recorded once. Compared with germline, one end of the junction differs, possibly owing to a read error. J is TRBJ1-4 and V is TRBV14; D is ambiguous. Germline assignment: CDR1 SGHDN and CDR2 FVKESK. This CDR3 spans 12 amino acids. This CDR3 is CASSQSPGEVVF. The CDR3 DNA follows: TGTGCCAGCAGCCAGTCCCCCGGCGAGGTAGTTTTT.

The J gene is TRBJ2-5, the V gene TRBV7-3, with 7 nucleotides matching TRBD2. The ends lost 5 bases at V and 4 bases at J; junction bases unmatched: 7. Germline V gene sequence: CDR1 SGHTA, CDR2 FQGTGA. The CDR3 length is 14 residues. The CDR3 is CASSGSGSGETQYF. DNA of the CDR3: TGTGCCAGCAGCGGTAGCGGGTCGGGAGAGACCCAGTACTTC.

V gene TRBV4-2 combines with J gene TRBJ2-7, with D uncertain. The CDR3 is 13 residues long. Trimming stripped 0 bases from V and 12 bases from J, with 15 bases between. CDR1 LGHNA and CDR2 YNFKEQ come from the germline V gene. CDR3 amino acids: CASSQEVGRNRYF. The DNA of the CDR3 is TGTGCCAGCAGCCAAGAGGTCGGCAGGAATCGGTACTTC.

The gene calls are TRBV2 and TRBJ1-5; 8 positions agree with TRBD1. The CDR3 covers 15 residues. V lost 4 bases, J lost 4 bases, and 6 bases stayed unmatched. Germline V lookup: CDR1 SNHLY, CDR2 FYNNEI. The CDR3 region is CASSARTGRNQPQHF. The CDR3 DNA reads as TGTGCCAGCAGTGCCCGGACAGGGAGGAATCAGCCCCAGCATTTT.

The chain links TRBV5-3 to TRBJ1-6; TRBD1 matches 9 bases. TRBV5-3 is given ORF status, its function remaining uncertain. CDR3 length: 18 amino acids. V was pared by 0 bases and J by 0 bases, with 4 bases of the junction left unmatched. The CDR3 reads CARSLAGTGSSYNSPLHF. The CDR3 DNA reads as TGTGCCAGAAGCTTGGCCGGGACAGGGAGCTCCTATAATTCACCCCTCCACTTT.

The chain carries TRBV6-4 and TRBJ2-6; the D gene is possibly TRBD2 (7 bases). Trimming shortened V by 4 bases and J by 0 bases, and 16 bases separated the two germline ends. Germline V gene lookup returns CDR1 MRHNA and CDR2 SNTAGT. The CDR3 runs to 18 residues. The DNA for the CDR3 is TGTGCCAGCAGTGCACTAGGGGGGGCCGGCTCTGGGGCCAACGTCCTGACTTTC. Translation: CASSALGGAGSGANVLTF.

The rearrangement links TRBV7-9 to TRBJ1-6; a weak D match, TRBD1 (6 bases). Germline V gives CDR1 SEHNR, CDR2 FQNEAQ (reference sequence). The CDR3 spans 15 residues. Trimming took 3 bases from V and 10 from J, leaving 16 bases between them. DNA of the CDR3: TGTGCCAGCAGCTTTAACCAGGGGCCTGGGTCACCCCTCCACTTT. Its protein product is CASSFNQGPGSPLHF.

The chain joins TRBV7-3 to TRBJ2-1; perhaps TRBD2 as D (5 bases). V dropped 7 bases and J dropped 0 bases, with 22 bases sitting between them. This CDR3 comprises 18 residues. Germline V CDR1 and CDR2: SGHTA, FQGTGA. DNA for the CDR3: TGTGCCAGCACGATCGGGGTCCCCTCTACTGGCTCCTACAATGAGCAGTTCTTC. Its protein product is CASTIGVPSTGSYNEQFF. The whole variable domain, remainder taken from reference TRBV7-3 and TRBJ2-1, is GAGVSQTPSNKVTEKGKYVELRCDPISGHTALYWYRQSLGQGPEFLIYFQGTGAADDSGLPNDRFFAVRPEGSVSTLKIQRTERGDSAVYLCASTIGVPSTGSYNEQFFGPGTRLTVL.

This chain links TRBV30 with TRBJ1-5; perhaps TRBD1 as D (5 bases). V lost 3 bases, J lost 5 bases, and 8 bases lay in between. CDR1 and CDR2 from the germline V gene are GTSNPN and SVGIG (reference sequence). This CDR3 has 12 amino acids. CDR3 coding DNA: TGTGCCTGGAGCGGGGGGGATCAGCCCCAGCATTTT. It is translated as CAWSGGDQPQHF.

The chain has TRBV11-2 and TRBJ1-2; no firm D call. This CDR3 is built from 15 residues. The germline gives CDR1 SGHAT, CDR2 FQNNGV. V shed 3 bases and J shed 3 bases, with 14 bases lying between them. CDR3 sequence (DNA): TGTGCCAGCAGCTTGCCCATTGGCAGCGACTATGGCTACACCTTC. Encoded protein: CASSLPIGSDYGYTF.

This rearrangement joins TRBV3-1 (or the pseudogene TRBV3-2) to TRBJ1-1; TRBD1 matches at 10 bases. The CDR3 runs 14 residues. Germline assignment: CDR1 LGHDT and CDR2 YNNKEL (reference sequence). Unmatched junction bases numbered 4, after V lost 3 bases and J lost 6 bases. CDR3 region: CASSHGTGVSEAFF. The CDR3 DNA follows: TGTGCCAGCAGCCACGGGACAGGGGTTTCTGAAGCTTTCTTT.

The chain has TRBV4-2 and TRBJ1-2; TRBD1 matches at 7 bases. The CDR3 length is 16 residues. CDR1 is LGHNA, CDR2 YNFKEQ, per germline. After removal of 0 bases from V and 6 bases from J, the junction contained 10 bases not matched to a gene. CDR3 loop: CASSQESPDRAHGYTF. The CDR3 DNA is TGTGCCAGCAGCCAAGAGAGTCCCGACAGGGCCCATGGCTACACCTTC.

The chain carries TRBV2 and TRBJ2-5, with a possible D match to TRBD1 (5 bases). V was shortened by 4 bases and J by 4 bases, with 13 bases between the two germline ends. This CDR3 has 14 residues. Germline CDR1 is SNHLY and CDR2 is FYNNEI. This CDR3 reads CASSVGPPRETQYF. The CDR3 bases are TGTGCCAGCAGTGTGGGGCCCCCCCGAGAGACCCAGTACTTC.

The chain joins TRBV6-2 or TRBV6-3 to TRBJ1-5, with TRBD1 matching 9 bases. The ends lost 2 bases at V and 0 bases at J; junction bases unmatched: 5. Germline V CDR1 and CDR2: MNHEY, SVGEGT. The CDR3 length is 17 residues. CDR3 protein: CASSYGTGLGSNQPQHF. The CDR3 region has the DNA TGTGCCAGCAGTTACGGGACAGGGTTGGGTAGCAATCAGCCCCAGCATTTT.

In its sample, this clone was seen once. V gene TRBV7-2 combines with J gene TRBJ1-1; 7 nucleotides match TRBD1. Germline lookup yields CDR1 SGHTA and CDR2 FQGNSA. Unmatched junction bases numbered 9, after V lost 4 bases and J lost 1 base. The CDR3 loop spans 16 amino acids. The CDR3 DNA reads TGTGCCAGCAGCTCCCCCACAGGGGCGGGGAACACTGAAGCTTTCTTT. Translating gives CASSSPTGAGNTEAFF. The whole variable domain, remainder taken from reference TRBV7-2 and TRBJ1-1, is GAGVSQSPSNKVTEKGKDVELRCDPISGHTALYWYRQSLGQGLEFLIYFQGNSAPDKSGLPSDRFSAERTGGSVSTLTIQRTQQEDSAVYLCASSSPTGAGNTEAFFGQGTRLTVV.

The rearrangement joins TRBV5-4 to TRBJ1-1; D is unclear. The germline V gene has CDR1 SGHNT and CDR2 YYREEE (reference sequence). The CDR3 length is 14 residues. Trimming took off 1 base at V and 2 bases at J, with 9 bases between the two ends. CDR3 nucleotides: TGTGCCAGCAGCTTGAGCCCCGTAAACACTGAAGCTTTCTTT. Translation: CASSLSPVNTEAFF. Looking up the rest from reference TRBV5-4 and TRBJ1-1 gives the full variable domain: ETGVTQSPTHLIKTRGQQVTLRCSSQSGHNTVSWYQQALGQGPQFIFQYYREEENGRGNFPPRFSGLQFPNYSSELNVNALELDDSALYLCASSLSPVNTEAFFGQGTRLTVV.

The V call is TRBV27, the J call TRBJ2-1, with D maybe TRBD2 (5 bases). This CDR3 contains 14 residues. Germline-derived CDR1 and CDR2 are MNHEY and SMNVEV (reference sequence). Deletions cut 3 bases from V and 6 bases from J, with 12 bases between. The CDR3 region has the DNA TGTGCCAGCAGTTTTGACCGACTATCCAATGAGCAGTTCTTC. It encodes CASSFDRLSNEQFF.

The CDR3 bases are TGTGCCAGCTCACCGGACACAGGGTTCGAGACCCAGTACTTC. Its protein product is CASSPDTGFETQYF. The chain recombines TRBV18 with TRBJ2-5; the D gene is possibly TRBD1 (6 bases). Trimming pared 3 bases from V and 5 bases from J, leaving 13 bases between. Germline V gene data show CDR1 as KGHSH and CDR2 as LQKENI. The CDR3 is 14 amino acids.

The chain employs TRBV28 and TRBJ1-2; perhaps TRBD1 as D (6 bases). The CDR3 has 13 amino acids. In germline, CDR1 is MDHEN, CDR2 SYDVKM. V was trimmed by 10 bases and J by 3 bases, leaving 15 bases between them. The CDR3, as DNA: TGTGCCACAACCCGACAGGAAGACTATGGCTACACCTTC. Its translation: CATTRQEDYGYTF.

The chain uses TRBV5-1 and TRBJ2-5; TRBD2 matches at 8 bases. J gave up 5 bases and V 3 bases, and 6 bases lay outside the gene matches. The CDR3 totals 14 residues. CDR1 SGHRS and CDR2 YFSETQ come from the germline V gene. CDR3 in amino acids: CASSSGTRRETQYF. CDR3 DNA: TGCGCCAGCAGCTCCGGGACTAGGCGGGAGACCCAGTACTTC.

The rearrangement uses TRBV7-3 and TRBJ2-3; D gene ambiguous. Between the trimmed V and J ends, which lost 4 bases and 7 bases, there was a span of 12 bases. Germline lookup yields CDR1 SGHTA and CDR2 FQGTGA. This CDR3 comprises 13 residues. In nucleotides, the CDR3 is TGTGCCAGCAGCTCCACGGTCACGAATACGCAGTATTTT. Translation gives CASSSTVTNTQYF.